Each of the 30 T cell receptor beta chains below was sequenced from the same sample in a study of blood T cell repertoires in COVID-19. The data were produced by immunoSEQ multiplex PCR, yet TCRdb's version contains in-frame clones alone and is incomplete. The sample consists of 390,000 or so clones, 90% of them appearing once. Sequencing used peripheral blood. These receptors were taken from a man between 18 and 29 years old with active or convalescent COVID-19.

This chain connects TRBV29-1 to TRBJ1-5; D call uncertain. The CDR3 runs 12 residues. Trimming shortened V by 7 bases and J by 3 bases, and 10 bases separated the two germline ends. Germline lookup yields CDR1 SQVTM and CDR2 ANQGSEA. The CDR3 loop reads CSAASLNQPQHF. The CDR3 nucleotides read TGCAGCGCTGCAAGCCTCAATCAGCCCCAGCATTTT.

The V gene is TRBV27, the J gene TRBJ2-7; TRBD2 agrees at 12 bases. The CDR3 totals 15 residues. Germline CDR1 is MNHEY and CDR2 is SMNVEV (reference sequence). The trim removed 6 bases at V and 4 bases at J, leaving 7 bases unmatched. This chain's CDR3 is CASSFGLAGPYEQYF. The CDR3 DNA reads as TGTGCCAGCAGCTTCGGACTAGCGGGACCGTACGAGCAGTACTTC.

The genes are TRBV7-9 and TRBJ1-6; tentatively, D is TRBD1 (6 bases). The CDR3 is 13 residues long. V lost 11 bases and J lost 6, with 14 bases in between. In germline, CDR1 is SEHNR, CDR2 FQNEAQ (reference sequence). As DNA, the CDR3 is TGTGCCGTACAGGGAGTCTTTAATTCACCCCTCCACTTT. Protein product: CAVQGVFNSPLHF.

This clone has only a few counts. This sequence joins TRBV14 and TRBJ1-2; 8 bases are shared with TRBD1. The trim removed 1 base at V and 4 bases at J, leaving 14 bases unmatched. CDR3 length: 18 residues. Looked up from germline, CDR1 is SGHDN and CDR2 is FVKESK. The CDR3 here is CASSQARRRDRSGYGYTF. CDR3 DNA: TGTGCCAGCAGCCAAGCGAGACGCCGGGACAGGTCGGGCTATGGCTACACCTTC. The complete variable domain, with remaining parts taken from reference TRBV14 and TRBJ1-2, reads EAGVTQFPSHSVIEKGQTVTLRCDPISGHDNLYWYRRVMGKEIKFLLHFVKESKQDESGMPNNRFLAERTGGTYSTLKVQPAELEDSGVYFCASSQARRRDRSGYGYTFGSGTRLTVV.

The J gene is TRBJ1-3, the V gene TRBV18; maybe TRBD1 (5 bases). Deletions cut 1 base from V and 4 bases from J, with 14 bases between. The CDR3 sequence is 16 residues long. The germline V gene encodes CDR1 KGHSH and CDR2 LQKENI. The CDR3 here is CASSPRTGETGNTIYF. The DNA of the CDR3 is TGTGCCAGCTCACCACGAACAGGAGAAACCGGAAACACCATATATTTT.

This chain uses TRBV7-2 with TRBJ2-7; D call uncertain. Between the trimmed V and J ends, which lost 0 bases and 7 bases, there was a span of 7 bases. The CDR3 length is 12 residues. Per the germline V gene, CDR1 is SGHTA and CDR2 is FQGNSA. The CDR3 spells CASSLAQREQYF. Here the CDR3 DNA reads TGTGCCAGCAGCTTAGCGCAGAGGGAGCAGTACTTC.

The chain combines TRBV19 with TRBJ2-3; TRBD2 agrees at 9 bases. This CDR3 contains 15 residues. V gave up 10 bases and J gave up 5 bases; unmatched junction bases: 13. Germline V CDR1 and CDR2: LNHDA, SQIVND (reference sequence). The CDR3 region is CATQPGVAGVDTQYF. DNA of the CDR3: TGTGCCACTCAACCCGGGGTAGCGGGGGTAGATACGCAGTATTTT.

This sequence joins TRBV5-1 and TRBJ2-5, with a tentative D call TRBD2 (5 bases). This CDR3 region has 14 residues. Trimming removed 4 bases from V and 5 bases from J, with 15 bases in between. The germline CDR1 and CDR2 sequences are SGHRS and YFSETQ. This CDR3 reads CASSTGRSGETQYF. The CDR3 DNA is TGCGCCAGCAGCACGGGCCGATCGGGGGAGACCCAGTACTTC.

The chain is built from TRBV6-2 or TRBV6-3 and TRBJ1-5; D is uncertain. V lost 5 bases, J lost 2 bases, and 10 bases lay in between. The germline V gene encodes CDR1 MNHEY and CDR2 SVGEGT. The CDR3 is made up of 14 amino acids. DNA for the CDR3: TGTGCCAGCAGTCTCGACTACGGCAATCAGCCCCAGCATTTT. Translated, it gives CASSLDYGNQPQHF.

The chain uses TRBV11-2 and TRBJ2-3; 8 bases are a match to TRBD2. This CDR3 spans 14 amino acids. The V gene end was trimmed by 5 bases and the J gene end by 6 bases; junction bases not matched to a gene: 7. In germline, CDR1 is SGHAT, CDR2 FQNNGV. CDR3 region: CASSASTGGDTQYF. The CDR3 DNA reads TGTGCCAGCAGCGCTTCTACGGGGGGGGATACGCAGTATTTT.

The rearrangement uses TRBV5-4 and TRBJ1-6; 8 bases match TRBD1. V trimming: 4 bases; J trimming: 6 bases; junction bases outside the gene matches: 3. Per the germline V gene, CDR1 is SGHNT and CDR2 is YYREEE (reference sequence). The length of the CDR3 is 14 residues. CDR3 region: CASSTGQANSPLHF. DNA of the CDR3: TGTGCCAGCAGCACGGGACAGGCTAATTCACCCCTCCACTTT.

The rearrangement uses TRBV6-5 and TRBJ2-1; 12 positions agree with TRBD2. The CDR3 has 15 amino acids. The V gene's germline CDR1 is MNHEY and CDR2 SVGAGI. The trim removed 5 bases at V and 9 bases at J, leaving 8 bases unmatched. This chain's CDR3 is CASSKTSGSFGEQFF. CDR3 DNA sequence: TGTGCCAGCAGTAAGACTAGCGGGAGTTTTGGTGAGCAGTTCTTC.

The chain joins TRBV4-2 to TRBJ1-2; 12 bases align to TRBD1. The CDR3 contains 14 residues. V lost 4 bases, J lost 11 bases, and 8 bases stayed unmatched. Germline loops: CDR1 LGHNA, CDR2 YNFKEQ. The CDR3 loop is CASSLGQGAAPYTF. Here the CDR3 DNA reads TGTGCCAGCAGCCTGGGACAGGGGGCCGCCCCGTACACCTTC.

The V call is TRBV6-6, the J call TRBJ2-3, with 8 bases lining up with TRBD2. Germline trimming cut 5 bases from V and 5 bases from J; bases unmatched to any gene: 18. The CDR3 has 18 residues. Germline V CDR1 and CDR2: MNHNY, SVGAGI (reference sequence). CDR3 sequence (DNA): TGTGCCAGCAGTCAAAACATCGTAATAGCGGGAAAGGGAGATACGCAGTATTTT. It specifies CASSQNIVIAGKGDTQYF.

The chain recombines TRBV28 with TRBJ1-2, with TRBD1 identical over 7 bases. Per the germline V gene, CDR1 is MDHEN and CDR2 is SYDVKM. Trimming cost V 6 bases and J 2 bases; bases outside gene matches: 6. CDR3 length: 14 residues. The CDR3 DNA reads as TGTGCCAGCAGCACCTGGACAGGAAACTATGGCTACACCTTC. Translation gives CASSTWTGNYGYTF.

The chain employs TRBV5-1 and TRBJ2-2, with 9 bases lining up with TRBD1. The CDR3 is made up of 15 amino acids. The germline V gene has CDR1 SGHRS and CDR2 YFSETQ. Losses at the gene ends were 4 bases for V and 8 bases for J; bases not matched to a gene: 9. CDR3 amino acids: CASSPQQGASGELFF. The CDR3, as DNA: TGCGCCAGCAGCCCCCAACAGGGGGCATCGGGGGAGCTGTTTTTT.

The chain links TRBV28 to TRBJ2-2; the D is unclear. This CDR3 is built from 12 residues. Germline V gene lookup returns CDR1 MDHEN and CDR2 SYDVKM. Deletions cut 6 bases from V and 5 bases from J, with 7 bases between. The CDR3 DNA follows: TGTGCCAGCAGAGTTGAGACCGGGGAGCTGTTTTTT. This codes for CASRVETGELFF.

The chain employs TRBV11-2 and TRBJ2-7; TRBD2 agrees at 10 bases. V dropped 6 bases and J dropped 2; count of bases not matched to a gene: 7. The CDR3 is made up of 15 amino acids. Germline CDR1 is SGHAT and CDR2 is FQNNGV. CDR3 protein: CASRETSGYTYEQYF. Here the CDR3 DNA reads TGTGCCAGCAGGGAGACTAGCGGGTACACCTACGAGCAGTACTTC. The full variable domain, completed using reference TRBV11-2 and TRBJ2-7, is EAGVAQSPRYKIIEKRQSVAFWCNPISGHATLYWYQQILGQGPKLLIQFQNNGVVDDSQLPKDRFSAERLKGVDSTLKIQPAKLEDSAVYLCASRETSGYTYEQYFGPGTRLTVT.

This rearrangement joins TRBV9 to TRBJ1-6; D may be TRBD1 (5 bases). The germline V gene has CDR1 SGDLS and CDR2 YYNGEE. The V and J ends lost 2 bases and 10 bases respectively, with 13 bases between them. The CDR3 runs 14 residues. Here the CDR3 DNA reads TGTGCCAGCAGCGTCGTTGAGCGGGGCTCACCCCTCCACTTT. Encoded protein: CASSVVERGSPLHF.

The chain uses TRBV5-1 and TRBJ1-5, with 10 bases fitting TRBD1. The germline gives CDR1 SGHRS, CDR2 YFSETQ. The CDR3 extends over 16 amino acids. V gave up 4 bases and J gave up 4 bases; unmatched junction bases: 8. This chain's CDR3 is CASSPGTGAGNQPQHF. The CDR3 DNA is TGCGCCAGCAGCCCCGGGACAGGGGCTGGTAATCAGCCCCAGCATTTT.

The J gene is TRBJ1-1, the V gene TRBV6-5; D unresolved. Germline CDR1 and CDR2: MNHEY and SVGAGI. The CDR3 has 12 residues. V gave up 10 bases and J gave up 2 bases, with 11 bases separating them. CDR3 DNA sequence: TGTGCCACGATGACACTTAACACTGAAGCTTTCTTT. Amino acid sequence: CATMTLNTEAFF.

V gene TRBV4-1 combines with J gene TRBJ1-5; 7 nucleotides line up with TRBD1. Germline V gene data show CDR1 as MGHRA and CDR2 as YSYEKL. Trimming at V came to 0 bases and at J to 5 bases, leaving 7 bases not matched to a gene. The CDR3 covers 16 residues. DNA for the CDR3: TGCGCCAGCAGCCAAGATAATCGACAGGGTTATCAGCCCCAGCATTTT. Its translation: CASSQDNRQGYQPQHF.

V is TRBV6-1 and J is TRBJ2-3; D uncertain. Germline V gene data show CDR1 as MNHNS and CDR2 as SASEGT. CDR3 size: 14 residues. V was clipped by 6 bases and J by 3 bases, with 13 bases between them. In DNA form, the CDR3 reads TGTGCCAGCAGCCCCGAGCAAATTACAGATACGCAGTATTTT. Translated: CASSPEQITDTQYF.

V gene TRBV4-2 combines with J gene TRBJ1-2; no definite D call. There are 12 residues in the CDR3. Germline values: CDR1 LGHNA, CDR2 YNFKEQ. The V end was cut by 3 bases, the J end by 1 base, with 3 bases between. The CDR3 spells CASSQSNYGYTF. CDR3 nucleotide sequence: TGTGCCAGCAGCCAGAGTAACTATGGCTACACCTTC.

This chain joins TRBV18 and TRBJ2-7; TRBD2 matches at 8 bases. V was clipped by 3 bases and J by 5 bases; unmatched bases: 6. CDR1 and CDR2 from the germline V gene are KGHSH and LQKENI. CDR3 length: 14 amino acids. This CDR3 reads CASSPQREHHEQYF. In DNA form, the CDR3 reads TGTGCCAGCTCACCCCAGCGGGAGCATCACGAGCAGTACTTC.

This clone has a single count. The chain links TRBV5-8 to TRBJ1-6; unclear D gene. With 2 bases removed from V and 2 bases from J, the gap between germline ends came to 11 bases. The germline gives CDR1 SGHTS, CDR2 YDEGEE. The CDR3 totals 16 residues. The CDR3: CASSFAGSTYNSPLHF. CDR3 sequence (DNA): TGTGCCAGCAGCTTCGCGGGAAGTACCTATAATTCACCCCTCCACTTT.

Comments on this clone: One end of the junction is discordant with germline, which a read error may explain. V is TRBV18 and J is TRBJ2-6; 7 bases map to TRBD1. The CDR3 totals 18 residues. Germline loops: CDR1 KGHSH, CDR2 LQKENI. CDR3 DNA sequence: TGTGCCAGCTCCCCGAGGACAGGTGCACTCTCTGGGGCCAACGTGCTGACTTTC. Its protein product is CASSPRTGALSGANVLTF.

CDR3 DNA: TGTGCCAGCAGACAGGGGGCTAATTTCAATTCACCCCTCCACTTT. Translating gives CASRQGANFNSPLHF. J is TRBJ1-6 and V is TRBV27, with TRBD1 identical over 9 bases. CDR3 length: 15 residues. The J segment lost 7 bases and the V segment lost 6 bases, leaving 7 bases of the junction unmatched. Germline CDR1 and CDR2: MNHEY and SMNVEV (reference sequence).

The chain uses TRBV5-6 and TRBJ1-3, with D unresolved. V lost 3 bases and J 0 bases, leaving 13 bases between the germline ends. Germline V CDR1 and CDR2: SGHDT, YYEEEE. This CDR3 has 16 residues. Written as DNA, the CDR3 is TGTGCCAGCAGCTCCGACGTCGCGGTCTCTGGAAACACCATATATTTT. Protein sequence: CASSSDVAVSGNTIYF. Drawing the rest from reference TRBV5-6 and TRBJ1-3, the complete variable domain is DAGVTQSPTHLIKTRGQQVTLRCSPKSGHDTVSWYQQALGQGPQFIFQYYEEEERQRGNFPDRFSGHQFPNYSSELNVNALLLGDSALYLCASSSDVAVSGNTIYFGEGSWLTVV.

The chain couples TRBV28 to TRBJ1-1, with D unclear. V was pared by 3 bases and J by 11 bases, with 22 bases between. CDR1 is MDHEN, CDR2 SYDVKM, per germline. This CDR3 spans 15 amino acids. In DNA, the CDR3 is TGTGCCAGCAGTTTTTATCGTGATCGCGGTAGCTCGGCTTTCTTT. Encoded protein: CASSFYRDRGSSAFF.